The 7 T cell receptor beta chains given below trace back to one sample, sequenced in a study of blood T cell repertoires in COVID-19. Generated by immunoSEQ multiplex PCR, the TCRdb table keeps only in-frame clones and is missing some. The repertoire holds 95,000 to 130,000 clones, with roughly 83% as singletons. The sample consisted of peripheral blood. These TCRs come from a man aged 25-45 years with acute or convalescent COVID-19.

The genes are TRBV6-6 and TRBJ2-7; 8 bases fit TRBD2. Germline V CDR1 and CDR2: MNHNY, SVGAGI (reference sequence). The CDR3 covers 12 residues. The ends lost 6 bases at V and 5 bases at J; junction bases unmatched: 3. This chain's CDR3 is CASSLAGHEQYV. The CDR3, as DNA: TGTGCCAGCAGCTTAGCGGGGCACGAGCAGTACGTC.

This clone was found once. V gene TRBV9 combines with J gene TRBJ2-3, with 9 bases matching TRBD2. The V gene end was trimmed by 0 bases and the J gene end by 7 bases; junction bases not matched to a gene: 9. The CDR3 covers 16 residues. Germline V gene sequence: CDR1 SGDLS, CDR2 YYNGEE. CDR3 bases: TGTGCCAGCAGCGTAGGGGGTAGCGGGGGACAAAATACGCAGTATTTT. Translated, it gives CASSVGGSGGQNTQYF.

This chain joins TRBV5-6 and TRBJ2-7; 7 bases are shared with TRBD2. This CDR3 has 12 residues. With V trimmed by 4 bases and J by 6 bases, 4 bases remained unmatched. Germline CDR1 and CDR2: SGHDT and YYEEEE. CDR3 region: CASSRTSVEQYV. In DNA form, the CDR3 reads TGTGCCAGCAGCAGGACTAGTGTCGAGCAGTACGTC.

The CDR3 bases are TGTGCCTGGAGTGTCCAGGGAGCGGCCGGGACAGGGAGTGCTGGAAACACCATATATTTT. Translation: CAWSVQGAAGTGSAGNTIYF. V usage is TRBV30 and J usage is TRBJ1-3; 9 bases match TRBD1. Germline assignment: CDR1 GTSNPN and CDR2 SVGIG (reference sequence). The CDR3 contains 20 residues. V lost 0 bases to trimming and J lost 2 bases; unmatched junction nucleotides: 17.

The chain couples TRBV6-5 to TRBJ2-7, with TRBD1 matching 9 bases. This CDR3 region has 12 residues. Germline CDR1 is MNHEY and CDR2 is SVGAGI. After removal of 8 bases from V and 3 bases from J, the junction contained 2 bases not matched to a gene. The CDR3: CASSGQGYEQYF. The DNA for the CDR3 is TGTGCCAGCTCGGGACAGGGCTACGAGCAGTACTTC.

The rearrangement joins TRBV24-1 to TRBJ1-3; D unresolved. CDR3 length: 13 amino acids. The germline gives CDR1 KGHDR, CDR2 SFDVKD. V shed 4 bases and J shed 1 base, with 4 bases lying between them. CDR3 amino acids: CATSDVSGNTIYF. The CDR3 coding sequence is TGTGCCACCAGTGACGTATCTGGAAACACCATATATTTT.

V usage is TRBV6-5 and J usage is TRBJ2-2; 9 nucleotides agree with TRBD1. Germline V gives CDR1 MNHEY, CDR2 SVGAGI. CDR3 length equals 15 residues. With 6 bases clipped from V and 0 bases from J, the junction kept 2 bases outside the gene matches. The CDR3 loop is CASSRTGANTGELFF. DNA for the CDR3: TGTGCCAGCAGCCGGACAGGGGCGAACACCGGGGAGCTGTTTTTT.